The 24 T cell receptor beta chains below were found in one sample sequenced in a study of blood T cell repertoires in COVID-19. TCRdb's copy holds only in-frame clones and misses some; the assay was immunoSEQ multiplex PCR. The sample records 250,000 to 400,000 clones, under 90% being singletons. The material sequenced was peripheral blood. The receptor source for this set is a woman in her thirties with COVID-19, enrolled during active disease.

This clone was seen only a few times. The chain has TRBV5-1 and TRBJ2-3, with TRBD2 matching over 7 bases. CDR3 length: 16 amino acids. Germline values: CDR1 SGHRS, CDR2 YFSETQ. Trimming cost V 4 bases and J 2 bases; bases outside gene matches: 10. CDR3 nucleotides: TGCGCCAGCAGCATTACCGCCGGGACTATCACAGATACGCAGTATTTT. Its translation is CASSITAGTITDTQYF.

The rearrangement links TRBV4-1 to TRBJ1-4, with 7 bases aligning to TRBD1. Germline CDR1 MGHRA, CDR2 YSYEKL. Trimming took 4 bases from V and 12 from J; bases not matched to a gene: 8. The CDR3 is 13 amino acids. The CDR3 loop is CASSLKGASELFF. The DNA for the CDR3 is TGCGCCAGCAGCCTCAAGGGGGCCTCGGAACTGTTTTTT.

The chain uses TRBV5-8 and TRBJ1-4, with a possible D match to TRBD1 (5 bases). The germline CDR1 and CDR2 sequences are SGHTS and YDEGEE. Trimming left V 0 bases short and J 0 bases short, with 12 bases between. This CDR3 has 17 amino acids. In nucleotides, the CDR3 is TGTGCCAGCAGCTTGGTTCGACAGACCACAACTAATGAAAAACTGTTTTTT. Its translation is CASSLVRQTTTNEKLFF.

The chain is built from TRBV30 and TRBJ1-1; D is ambiguous. The CDR3 loop spans 16 amino acids. Per germline, CDR1 GTSNPN and CDR2 SVGIG (reference sequence). Trimming cost V 0 bases and J 1 base, with 15 bases left between them. The CDR3 DNA is TGTGCCTGGAGTGTACTCTCCAGGCGGGGGAACACTGAAGCTTTCTTT. Protein sequence: CAWSVLSRRGNTEAFF.

V gene TRBV14 combines with J gene TRBJ2-7, with TRBD2 identical over 10 bases. The CDR3 length is 16 residues. The V gene's germline CDR1 is SGHDN and CDR2 FVKESK. Trimming took 3 bases from V and 4 from J; bases not matched to a gene: 9. The CDR3 sequence: CASSQSRLAGVYEQYF. Here the CDR3 DNA reads TGTGCCAGCAGCCAGAGTAGGCTAGCGGGAGTGTACGAGCAGTACTTC.

The V and J genes are TRBV27 and TRBJ1-5; 7 nucleotides align to TRBD1. Unmatched junction bases numbered 3, after V lost 5 bases and J lost 5 bases. CDR1 is MNHEY and CDR2 is SMNVEV in the germline V gene (reference sequence). This CDR3 has 13 residues. The chain's CDR3 is CASSPDRDQPQHF. CDR3 nucleotide sequence: TGTGCCAGCAGTCCCGACAGGGATCAGCCCCAGCATTTT.

This clone was recorded only once. The V call is TRBV12-2, the J call TRBJ2-1; the D call of TRBD2 is as the table states it, not checked on the DNA. TRBV12-2 is recorded as a pseudogene. This CDR3 region has 17 residues. The chain's CDR3 is CASRPRTSGEVSDEQFF. In nucleotides, the CDR3 is TGTGCAAGTCGCCCCCGGACTAGCGGAGAGGTGTCGGATGAGCAGTTCTTC.

The rearrangement uses TRBV9 and TRBJ2-7, with a possible D match to TRBD1 (6 bases). There are 13 residues in the CDR3. Trimming took 4 bases from V and 2 from J, leaving 10 bases between them. CDR1 is SGDLS, CDR2 YYNGEE, per germline. CDR3 DNA sequence: TGTGCCAGCAGCCCTGGGACAACCTACGAGCAGTACTTC. The encoded protein is CASSPGTTYEQYF.

V and J are TRBV12-3 or TRBV12-4 and TRBJ2-7, with D possibly matching TRBD2 (5 bases). CDR3 length equals 11 residues. Trimming took 5 bases from V and 7 from J, leaving 9 bases between them. CDR3 sequence: CASSTRGEQYF. CDR3 nucleotides: TGTGCCAGCAGTACCCGCGGGGAGCAGTACTTC.

This clone was seen only once. The genes are TRBV5-1 and TRBJ1-2, with D maybe TRBD1 (6 bases). CDR3 size: 15 residues. Trimming shortened V by 4 bases and J by 4 bases, and 17 bases separated the two germline ends. Germline V lookup: CDR1 SGHRS, CDR2 YFSETQ. This CDR3 reads CASSPGPGAPYGYTF. The CDR3, as DNA: TGCGCCAGCAGCCCGGGCCCAGGGGCCCCCTATGGCTACACCTTC.

The gene calls are TRBV19 and TRBJ1-2, with D possibly matching TRBD1 (5 bases). CDR3 length equals 14 residues. V lost 3 bases, J lost 5 bases, and 13 bases lay in between. Germline CDR1 and CDR2: LNHDA and SQIVND (reference sequence). CDR3 in DNA: TGTGCCAGTAGTATCTCAGACAGTATATATGGCTACACCTTC. Its translation: CASSISDSIYGYTF.

This clone was recorded only once. This chain joins TRBV19 and TRBJ2-3, with TRBD2 matching over 14 bases. Germline trimming cut 7 bases from V and 5 bases from J; bases unmatched to any gene: 5. Germline loops: CDR1 LNHDA, CDR2 SQIVND (reference sequence). The CDR3 extends over 15 amino acids. CDR3 in DNA: TGTGCCAGTACCAGACTAGCGGGAGGGGGAGATACGCAGTATTTT. Protein product: CASTRLAGGGDTQYF.

This clone was seen a handful of times. This chain links TRBV6-1 with TRBJ2-4; a weak D match, TRBD1 (6 bases). Per germline, CDR1 MNHNS and CDR2 SASEGT. The length of the CDR3 is 16 residues. The V end was cut by 4 bases, the J end by 0 bases, with 13 bases between. CDR3 bases: TGTGCCAGCAGTGTCCAGGGGCTTCTAGCCAAAAACATTCAGTACTTC. Residues: CASSVQGLLAKNIQYF.

This clone was counted only a few times. The rearrangement links TRBV11-2 to TRBJ2-1; TRBD1 is a possible D gene (6 bases). Germline V gene data show CDR1 as SGHAT and CDR2 as FQNNGV. This CDR3 has 13 amino acids. V was clipped by 1 base and J by 6 bases, with 7 bases between them. Here the CDR3 DNA reads TGTGCCAGCAGCTTAGTCAGGGGCAATGAGCAGTTCTTC. Residues: CASSLVRGNEQFF. Using reference TRBV11-2 and TRBJ2-1 for the parts outside the CDR3, the full variable domain is EAGVAQSPRYKIIEKRQSVAFWCNPISGHATLYWYQQILGQGPKLLIQFQNNGVVDDSQLPKDRFSAERLKGVDSTLKIQPAKLEDSAVYLCASSLVRGNEQFFGPGTRLTVL.

V is TRBV11-3 and J is TRBJ2-2, with 9 bases fitting TRBD1. From germline, CDR1 is SGHNT and CDR2 YENEEA. V lost 2 bases to trimming and J lost 2 bases; unmatched junction nucleotides: 3. CDR3 length equals 16 residues. Here the CDR3 DNA reads TGTGCCAGCAGCTTACGGACAGGGGCAAACACCGGGGAGCTGTTTTTT. This codes for CASSLRTGANTGELFF.

A single count supports this clone. The same CDR3 also results from other DNA sequences found in this sample. V and J are TRBV5-1 and TRBJ1-1; D is uncertain. Germline CDR1 is SGHRS and CDR2 is YFSETQ. This CDR3 region has 14 residues. Trimming shortened V by 2 bases and J by 2 bases, and 10 bases separated the two germline ends. The CDR3 region has the DNA TGCGCCAGCAGCTTAGAGGGAGGCAACACTGAAGCTTTCTTT. Its protein is CASSLEGGNTEAFF.

The V gene is TRBV19, the J gene TRBJ2-1, with 15 bases aligning to TRBD2. Germline CDR1 is LNHDA and CDR2 is SQIVND (reference sequence). V was pared by 7 bases and J by 10 bases, with 5 bases of the junction left unmatched. The CDR3 contains 14 residues. Here the CDR3 DNA reads TGTGCCAGTACTCCGGGACTAGCGGGAGGAGAGCAGTTCTTC. Translated, it gives CASTPGLAGGEQFF.

The chain uses TRBV5-1 and TRBJ2-3; a possible D gene is TRBD1 (5 bases). Deletions cut 1 base from V and 5 bases from J, with 11 bases between. In germline, CDR1 is SGHRS, CDR2 YFSETQ. The CDR3 has 14 residues. CDR3 in DNA: TGCGCCAGCAGCTTGAAAACAGGTGGAGATACGCAGTATTTT. Amino acid sequence: CASSLKTGGDTQYF. Variable domain in full (rest from reference TRBV5-1 and TRBJ2-3): KAGVTQTPRYLIKTRGQQVTLSCSPISGHRSVSWYQQTPGQGLQFLFEYFSETQRNKGNFPGRFSGRQFSNSRSEMNVSTLELGDSALYLCASSLKTGGDTQYFGPGTRLTVL.

As DNA, the CDR3 is TGTGCCAGCAGTGTAGGGGATGGCTACACCTTC. Residues: CASSVGDGYTF. V and J are TRBV2 and TRBJ1-2; D is perhaps TRBD1 (5 bases). There are 11 residues in the CDR3. Germline V gene lookup returns CDR1 SNHLY and CDR2 FYNNEI. V lost 4 bases and J 6 bases, leaving 6 bases between the germline ends. The full variable domain, with the rest looked up from reference TRBV2 and TRBJ1-2, is EPEVTQTPSHQVTQMGQEVILRCVPISNHLYFYWYRQILGQKVEFLVSFYNNEISEKSEIFDDQFSVERPDGSNFTLKIRSTKLEDSAMYFCASSVGDGYTFGSGTRLTVV.

This sequence joins TRBV9 and TRBJ1-6; possible D gene TRBD1, 5 bases. The CDR3 is made up of 15 amino acids. With 0 bases removed from V and 2 bases from J, the gap between germline ends came to 6 bases. CDR1 and CDR2 from the germline V gene are SGDLS and YYNGEE. The CDR3 nucleotides are TGTGCCAGCAGCGTAGGGGGGGCCTATAATTCACCCCTCCACTTT. It encodes CASSVGGAYNSPLHF. The full variable domain, completed using reference TRBV9 and TRBJ1-6, is DSGVTQTPKHLITATGQRVTLRCSPRSGDLSVYWYQQSLDQGLQFLIQYYNGEERAKGNILERFSAQQFPDLHSELNLSSLELGDSALYFCASSVGGAYNSPLHFGNGTRLTVT.

This rearrangement joins TRBV30 to TRBJ2-1, with D possibly matching TRBD2 (5 bases). The CDR3 length is 16 residues. Germline assignment: CDR1 GTSNPN and CDR2 SVGIG (reference sequence). Trimming took off 0 bases at V and 1 base at J, with 13 bases between the two ends. The CDR3 loop is CAWSVRGWGSYNEQFF. CDR3 in DNA: TGTGCCTGGAGTGTACGGGGTTGGGGATCCTACAATGAGCAGTTCTTC.

This chain links TRBV27 with TRBJ1-6; TRBD1 is a possible D gene (5 bases). Germline-derived CDR1 and CDR2 are MNHEY and SMNVEV (reference sequence). The V gene lost 4 bases and the J gene lost 4 bases, with 11 bases spanning the gap. The CDR3 length is 15 residues. The CDR3 here is CASSYGTGYNSPLHF. The DNA for the CDR3 is TGTGCCAGCAGTTACGGGACTGGTTATAATTCACCCCTCCACTTT.

J is TRBJ1-1 and V is TRBV7-9; tentative D call: TRBD1 (6 bases). This CDR3 is 15 amino acids long. V was pared by 5 bases and J by 0 bases, with 13 bases between. The germline gives CDR1 SEHNR, CDR2 FQNEAQ (reference sequence). The DNA of the CDR3 is TGTGCCAGCAGCCCGTCGACAGGATTGAACACTGAAGCTTTCTTT. It is translated as CASSPSTGLNTEAFF.

The chain is built from TRBV5-4 and TRBJ2-7, with D perhaps TRBD2 (5 bases). Germline values: CDR1 SGHNT, CDR2 YYREEE (reference sequence). Trimming shortened V by 1 base and J by 6 bases, and 8 bases separated the two germline ends. There are 12 residues in the CDR3. The CDR3 coding sequence is TGTGCCAGCAGCTTGTCGGGGAGCGAGCAGTACTTC. Its translation: CASSLSGSEQYF.